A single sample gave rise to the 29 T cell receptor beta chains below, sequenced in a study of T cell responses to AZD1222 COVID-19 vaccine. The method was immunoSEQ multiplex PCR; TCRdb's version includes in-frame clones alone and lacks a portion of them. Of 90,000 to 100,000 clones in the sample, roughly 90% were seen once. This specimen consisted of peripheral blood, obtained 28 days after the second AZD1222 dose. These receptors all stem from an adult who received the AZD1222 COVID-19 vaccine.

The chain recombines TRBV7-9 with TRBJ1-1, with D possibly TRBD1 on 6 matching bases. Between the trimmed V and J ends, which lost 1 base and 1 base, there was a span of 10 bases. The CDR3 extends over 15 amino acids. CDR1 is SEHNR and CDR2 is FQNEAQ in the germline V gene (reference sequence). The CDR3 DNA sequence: TGTGCCAGCAGCTTAGATGCAGGGGCGAACACTGAAGCTTTCTTT. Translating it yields CASSLDAGANTEAFF.

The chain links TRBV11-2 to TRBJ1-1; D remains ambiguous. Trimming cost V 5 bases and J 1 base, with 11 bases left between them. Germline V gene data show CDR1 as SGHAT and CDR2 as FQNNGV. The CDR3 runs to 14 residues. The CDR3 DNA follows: TGTGCCAGCAGCCCCCTTCGGGGGAACACTGAAGCTTTCTTT. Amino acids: CASSPLRGNTEAFF.

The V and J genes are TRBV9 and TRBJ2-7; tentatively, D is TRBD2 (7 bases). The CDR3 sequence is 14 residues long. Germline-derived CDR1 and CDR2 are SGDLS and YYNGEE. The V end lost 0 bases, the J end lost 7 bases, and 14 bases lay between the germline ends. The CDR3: CASSVEVGRGEQYF. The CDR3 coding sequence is TGTGCCAGCAGCGTAGAGGTTGGGAGGGGGGAGCAGTACTTC. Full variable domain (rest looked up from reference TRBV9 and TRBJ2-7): DSGVTQTPKHLITATGQRVTLRCSPRSGDLSVYWYQQSLDQGLQFLIQYYNGEERAKGNILERFSAQQFPDLHSELNLSSLELGDSALYFCASSVEVGRGEQYFGPGTRLTVT.

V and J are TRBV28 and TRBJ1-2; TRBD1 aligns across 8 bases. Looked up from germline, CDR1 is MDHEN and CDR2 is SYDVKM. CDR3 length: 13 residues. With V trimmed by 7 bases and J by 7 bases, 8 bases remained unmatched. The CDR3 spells CASTGGAPFGYTF. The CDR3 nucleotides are TGTGCCAGCACAGGGGGCGCCCCTTTTGGCTACACCTTC.

The CDR3 DNA sequence: TGTGCCAGTACCGAGACAGATGGAAACACCATATATTTT. This sequence encodes CASTETDGNTIYF. V usage is TRBV19 and J usage is TRBJ1-3, with a weak D call TRBD1 (5 bases). The CDR3 runs 13 residues. The germline V and J ends were trimmed by 7 bases and 3 bases, with 10 bases remaining between them. The germline V gene has CDR1 LNHDA and CDR2 SQIVND (reference sequence).

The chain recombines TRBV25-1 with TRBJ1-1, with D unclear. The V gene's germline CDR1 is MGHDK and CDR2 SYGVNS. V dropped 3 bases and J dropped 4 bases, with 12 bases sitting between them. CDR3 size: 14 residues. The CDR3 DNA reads TGTGCCAGCAGTGAGCGCCGCGCCGGCACTGAAGCTTTCTTT. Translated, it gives CASSERRAGTEAFF.

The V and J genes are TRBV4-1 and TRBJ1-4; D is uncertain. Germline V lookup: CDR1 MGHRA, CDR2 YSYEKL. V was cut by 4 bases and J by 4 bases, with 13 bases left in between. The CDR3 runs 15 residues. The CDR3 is CASSRSGTVNEKLFF. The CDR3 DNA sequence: TGCGCCAGCAGCCGGTCAGGTACAGTTAATGAAAAACTGTTTTTT.

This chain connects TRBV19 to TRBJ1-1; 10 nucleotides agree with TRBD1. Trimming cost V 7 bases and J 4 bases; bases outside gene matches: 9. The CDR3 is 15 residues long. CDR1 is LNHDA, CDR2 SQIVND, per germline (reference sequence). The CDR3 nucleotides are TGTGCCAGTACGAGGGACAGGGGAATGGTCACTGAAGCTTTCTTT. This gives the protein CASTRDRGMVTEAFF.

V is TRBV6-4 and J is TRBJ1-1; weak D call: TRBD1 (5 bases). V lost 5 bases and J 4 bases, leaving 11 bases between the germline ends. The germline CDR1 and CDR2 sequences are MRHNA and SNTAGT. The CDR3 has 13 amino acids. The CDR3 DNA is TGTGCCAGCAGTCTCAGGGAGGGCACTGAAGCTTTCTTT. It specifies CASSLREGTEAFF.

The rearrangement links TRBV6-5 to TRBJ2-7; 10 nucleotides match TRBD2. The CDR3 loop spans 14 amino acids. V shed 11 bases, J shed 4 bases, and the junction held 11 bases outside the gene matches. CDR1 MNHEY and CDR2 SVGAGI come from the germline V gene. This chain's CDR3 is CAGSESGRDYEQYF. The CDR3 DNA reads TGTGCCGGAAGCGAGAGCGGGAGGGATTACGAGCAGTACTTC.

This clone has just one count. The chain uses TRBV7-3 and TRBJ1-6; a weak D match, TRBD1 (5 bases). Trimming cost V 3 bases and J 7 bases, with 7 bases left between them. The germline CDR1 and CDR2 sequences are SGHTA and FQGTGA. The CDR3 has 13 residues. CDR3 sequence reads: CASSFEGNSPLHF. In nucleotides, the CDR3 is TGTGCCAGCAGCTTCGAGGGGAATTCACCCCTCCACTTT.

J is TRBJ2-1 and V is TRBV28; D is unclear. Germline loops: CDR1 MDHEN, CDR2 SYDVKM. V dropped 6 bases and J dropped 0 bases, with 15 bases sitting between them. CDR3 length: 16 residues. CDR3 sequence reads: CASSRMRTSSYNEQFF. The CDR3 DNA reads TGTGCCAGCAGCCGAATGAGGACGAGCTCCTACAATGAGCAGTTCTTC.

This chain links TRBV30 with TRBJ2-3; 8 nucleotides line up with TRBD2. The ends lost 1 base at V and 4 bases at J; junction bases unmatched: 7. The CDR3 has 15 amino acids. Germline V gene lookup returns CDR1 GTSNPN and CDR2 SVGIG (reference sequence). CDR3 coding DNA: TGTGCCTGGAGTGCGGGGGGGGGACTTCCAGATACGCAGTATTTT. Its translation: CAWSAGGGLPDTQYF.

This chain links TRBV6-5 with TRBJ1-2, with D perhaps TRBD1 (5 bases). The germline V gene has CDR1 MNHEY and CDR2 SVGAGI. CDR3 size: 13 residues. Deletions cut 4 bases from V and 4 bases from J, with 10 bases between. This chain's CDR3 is CASSSRQRYGYTF. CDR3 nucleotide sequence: TGTGCCAGCAGTTCCCGACAGCGCTATGGCTACACCTTC.

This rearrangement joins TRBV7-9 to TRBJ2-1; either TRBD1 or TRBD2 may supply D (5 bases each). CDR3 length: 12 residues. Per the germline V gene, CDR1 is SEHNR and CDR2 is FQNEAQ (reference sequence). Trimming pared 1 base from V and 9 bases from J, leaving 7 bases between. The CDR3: CASSLEGSEQFF. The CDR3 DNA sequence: TGTGCCAGCAGCTTAGAGGGGAGTGAGCAGTTCTTC.

The CDR3, as DNA: TGTGCCAGCAGCCTCAGCGTTAGCGGGAAAATAGATACGCAGTATTTT. Its protein is CASSLSVSGKIDTQYF. This chain connects TRBV7-9 to TRBJ2-3, with 8 nucleotides matching TRBD2. V lost 5 bases and J lost 5; bases outside the gene matches: 12. The CDR3 has 16 amino acids. The V gene's germline CDR1 is SEHNR and CDR2 FQNEAQ (reference sequence). Drawing the rest from reference TRBV7-9 and TRBJ2-3, the complete variable domain is DTGVSQNPRHKITKRGQNVTFRCDPISEHNRLYWYRQTLGQGPEFLTYFQNEAQLEKSRLLSDRFSAERPKGSFSTLEIQRTEQGDSAMYLCASSLSVSGKIDTQYFGPGTRLTVL.

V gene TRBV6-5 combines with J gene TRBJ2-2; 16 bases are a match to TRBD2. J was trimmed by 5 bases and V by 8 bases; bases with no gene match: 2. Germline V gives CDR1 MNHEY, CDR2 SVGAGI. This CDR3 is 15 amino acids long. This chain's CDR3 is CASGTSGRGTGELFF. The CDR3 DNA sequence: TGTGCCAGCGGGACTAGCGGGAGGGGTACCGGGGAGCTGTTTTTT.

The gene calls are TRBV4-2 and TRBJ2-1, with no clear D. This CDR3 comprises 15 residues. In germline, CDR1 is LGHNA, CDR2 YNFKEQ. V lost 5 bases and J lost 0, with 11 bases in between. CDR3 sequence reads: CASSKELISYNEQFF. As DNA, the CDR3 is TGTGCCAGCAGCAAGGAGCTCATCTCCTACAATGAGCAGTTCTTC.

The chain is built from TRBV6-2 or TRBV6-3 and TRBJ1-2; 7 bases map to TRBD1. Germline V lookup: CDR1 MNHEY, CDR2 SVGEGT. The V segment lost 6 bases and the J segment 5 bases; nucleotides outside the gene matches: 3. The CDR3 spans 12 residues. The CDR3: CASSDRAYGYTF. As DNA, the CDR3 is TGTGCCAGCAGCGACAGGGCATATGGCTACACCTTC.

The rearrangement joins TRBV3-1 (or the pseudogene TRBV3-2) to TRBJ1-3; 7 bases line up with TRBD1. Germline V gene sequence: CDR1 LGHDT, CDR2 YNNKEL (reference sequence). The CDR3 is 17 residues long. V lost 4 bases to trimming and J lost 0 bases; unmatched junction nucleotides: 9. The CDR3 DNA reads TGTGCCAGCAGCCCGGGACAGAGAGCCCCCTCTGGAAACACCATATATTTT. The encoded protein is CASSPGQRAPSGNTIYF.

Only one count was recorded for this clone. CDR3 region: CAWSAGGDGYTF. For the CDR3, the DNA is TGTGCCTGGAGTGCAGGGGGCGATGGCTACACCTTC. The V gene is TRBV30, the J gene TRBJ1-2, with TRBD1 matching 8 bases. J gave up 6 bases and V 1 base, and 1 base lay outside the gene matches. The CDR3 has 12 residues. The germline V gene has CDR1 GTSNPN and CDR2 SVGIG (reference sequence).

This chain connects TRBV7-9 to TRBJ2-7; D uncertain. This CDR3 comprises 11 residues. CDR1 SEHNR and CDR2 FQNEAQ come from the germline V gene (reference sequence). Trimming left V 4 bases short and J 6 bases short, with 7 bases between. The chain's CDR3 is CASSSDREQYF. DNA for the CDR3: TGTGCCAGCAGCTCGGACCGCGAGCAGTACTTC.

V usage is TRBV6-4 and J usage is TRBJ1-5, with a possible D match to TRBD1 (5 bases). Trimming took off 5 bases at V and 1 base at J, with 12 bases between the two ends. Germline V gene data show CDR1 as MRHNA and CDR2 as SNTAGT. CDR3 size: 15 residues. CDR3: CASSPNGGSNQPQHF. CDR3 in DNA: TGTGCCAGCAGTCCGAACGGGGGGAGCAATCAGCCCCAGCATTTT.

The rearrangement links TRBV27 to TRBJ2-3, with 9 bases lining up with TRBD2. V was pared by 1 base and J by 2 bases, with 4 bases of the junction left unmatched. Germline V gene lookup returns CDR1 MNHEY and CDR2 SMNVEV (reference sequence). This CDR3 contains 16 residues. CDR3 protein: CASSLLGGRDTDTQYF. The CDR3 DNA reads TGTGCCAGCAGTTTATTGGGCGGGAGGGACACAGATACGCAGTATTTT.

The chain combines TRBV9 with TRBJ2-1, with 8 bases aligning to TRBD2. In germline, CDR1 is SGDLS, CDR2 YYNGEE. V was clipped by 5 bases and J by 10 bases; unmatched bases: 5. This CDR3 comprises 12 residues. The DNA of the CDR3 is TGTGCCAGCAGTCTCGGGGGGGAAGAGCAGTTCTTC. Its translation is CASSLGGEEQFF.

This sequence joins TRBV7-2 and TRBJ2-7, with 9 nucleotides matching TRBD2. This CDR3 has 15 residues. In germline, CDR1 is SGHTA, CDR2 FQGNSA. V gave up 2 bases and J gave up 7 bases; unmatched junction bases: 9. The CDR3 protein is CASSLRAGGPTEQYF. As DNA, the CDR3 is TGTGCCAGCAGCTTACGGGCGGGAGGGCCCACGGAGCAGTACTTC. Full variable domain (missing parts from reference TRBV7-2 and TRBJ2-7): GAGVSQSPSNKVTEKGKDVELRCDPISGHTALYWYRQSLGQGLEFLIYFQGNSAPDKSGLPSDRFSAERTGGSVSTLTIQRTQQEDSAVYLCASSLRAGGPTEQYFGPGTRLTVT.

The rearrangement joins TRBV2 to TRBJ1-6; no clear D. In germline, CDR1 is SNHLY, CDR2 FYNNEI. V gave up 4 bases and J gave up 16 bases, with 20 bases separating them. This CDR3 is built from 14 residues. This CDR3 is CASSGGGSPIMLHF. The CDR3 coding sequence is TGTGCCAGCAGTGGGGGAGGGTCGCCCATCATGCTCCACTTT.

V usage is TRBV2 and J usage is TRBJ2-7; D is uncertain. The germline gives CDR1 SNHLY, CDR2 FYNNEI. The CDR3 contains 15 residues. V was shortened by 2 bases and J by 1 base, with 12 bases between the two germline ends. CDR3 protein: CASSENALTSYEQYF. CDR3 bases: TGTGCCAGCAGTGAAAACGCACTTACGTCCTACGAGCAGTACTTC.

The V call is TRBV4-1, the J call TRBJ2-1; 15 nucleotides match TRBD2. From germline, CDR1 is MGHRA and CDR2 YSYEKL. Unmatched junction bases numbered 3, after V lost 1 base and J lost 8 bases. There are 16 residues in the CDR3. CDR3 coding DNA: TGCGCCAGCAGCCAAGGGGGACTAGCGGGAGGCTATGAGCAGTTCTTC. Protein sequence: CASSQGGLAGGYEQFF.